The present T cell receptor (beta chain) was sequenced within a study of T cells of healthy individuals. Trimming took 5 bases from V and 4 from J; bases not matched to a gene: 7. The CDR3 totals 15 residues. In germline, CDR1 is SEHNR, CDR2 FQNEAQ (reference sequence). TCRdb reprocessed the 5' RACE reads with MiXCR, giving one entry per CDR3 protein. Of tens of thousands of distinct CDR3 sequences in the sample, roughly 14% were seen once. This clonotype appeared a few times. This TCR was recovered from a human donor in good health. This chain uses TRBV7-9 with TRBJ2-3; 9 bases fit TRBD1. CDR3 sequence reads: CASSPRTGAPDTQYF. The CDR3 region has the DNA TGTGCCAGCAGCCCCAGGACAGGGGCCCCAGATACGCAGTATTTT.